A selection of T cell receptor beta chains follows, all from one sample in a study of blood T cell repertoires in acute mononucleosis. Measured with immunoSEQ multiplex PCR; TCRdb has only the in-frame clones, and not every one. The sample includes roughly 2,500 clones, 68% of them seen just once. This sample comprised EBV GLC epitope tetramer+ CD8+ T cells sorted from PBMCs, obtained during acute infectious mononucleosis. These receptor sequences come from a woman aged 18-29 years with infectious mononucleosis caused by EBV. Each CDR3 is given with its conserved first and last residue. The D gene is left open where the match is weak. Only some rows state a clone size, as once, few, many or a class for expanded clones.

>TRBV9|TRBJ2-2|-|-
TGTGCCAGCAGCCCGCCGGGTCTTAAACCCGGGGAGCTGTTTTTT
CASSPPGLKPGELFF
>TRBV25-1|TRBJ2-7|-|-
TGTGCCAGCAGCGTAGCAGGCGGGATGGGGGAGCAGTACTTC
CASSVAGGMGEQYF
>TRBV6-5|TRBJ2-7|-|-
TGTGCCAGCACCTACAACTACGAGCAGTACTTC
CASTYNYEQYF
>TRBV6-5|TRBJ2-2|TRBD2|-
TGTGCCAGCAGTTCTGGACTAGTAGCTCCCGGGGAGCTGTTTTTT
CASSSGLVAPGELFF
>TRBV7-3|TRBJ2-7|-|medium-sized
TGTGCCAGCAGCTTAACGCAGGGACCAACCTACGAGCAGTACTTC
CASSLTQGPTYEQYF
>TRBV7-3|TRBJ2-1|-|-
TGTGCCAGCAGTTGGTCCTCGGAGGGGGAGCAGTTCTTC
CASSWSSEGEQFF
>TRBV27|TRBJ2-5|TRBD2|-
TGTGCCAGCAGCCCGCGTACCGGGACTAGCGGGGAAAAAGAGACCCAGTACTTC
CASSPRTGTSGEKETQYF
>TRBV6-5|TRBJ2-2|TRBD1|-
TGTGCCAGCAGTGGCGGACAGGTTAACCCCGGGGAGCTGTTTTTT
CASSGGQVNPGELFF
>TRBV5-2|TRBJ2-3|-|-
TGCGCCAGCAGCCAAGATGCCCTGGGACTGGCCACAGATACGCAGTATTTT
CASSQDALGLATDTQYF
>TRBV29-1|TRBJ1-2|-|once
TGCAGCGTGAAGGGATTTTATGGCTACACCTTC
CSVKGFYGYTF
>TRBV21-1|TRBJ2-1|-|-
TGTGCCAGCAGCAAAGGGCCAGCGGGGGGCCAAAGGGAGCAGTTCTTC
CASSKGPAGGQREQFF
>TRBV2|TRBJ2-1|-|-
TGTGCCAGCAGCGTAGTTGGGGGGGCTGAGCAGTTCTTC
CASSVVGGAEQFF
>TRBV14|TRBJ2-3|-|-
TGTGCCAGCAGAATATCTCCCGGCGGTACGCAGTATTTT
CASRISPGGTQYF
>TRBV29-1|TRBJ2-5|TRBD1|-
TGCAGCGTTGAAGAAGACAGGGTGAGGGAGACCCGATACTTC
CSVEEDRVRETRYF
>TRBV14|TRBJ2-3|-|-
TGTGCCAGCAGCCAATCTCCCGTCTGTACGCAGTATTTT
CASSQSPVCTQYF
>TRBV4-2|TRBJ2-5|TRBD2|-
TGTGCCAGCAGCCAAGAACGGACTAGCGGTGTCCAAGAGACCCAGTACTTC
CASSQERTSGVQETQYF
>TRBV2|TRBJ2-3|TRBD2|large
TGTGCCAGCAGTAATAGCGGGAGAGGCTCAGATACGCAGTATTTT
CASSNSGRGSDTQYF
>TRBV29-1|TRBJ1-2|-|few
TGCAGCGTGGGGGGGAGCTTTTGCTACACCTTC
CSVGGSFCYTF
>TRBV9|TRBJ1-4|-|medium-sized
TGTGCCAGCAGCACAGGGACCATTACAAATGGCGAAAAACTGTTTTTT
CASSTGTITNGEKLFF
>TRBV29-1|TRBJ1-4|TRBD1|-
TGCAGCGTGGGGACAGGGGGTAATGAAAAACTGTTTTTT
CSVGTGGNEKLFF
>TRBV10-3|TRBJ2-7|-|-
TGTGCCATCAGTGATGACCGACTAGACTACGAGCAGTACTTC
CAISDDRLDYEQYF
>TRBV6-1|TRBJ2-2|-|-
TGTGCCACACAGGCAGGCAGGGTAGACGCCGGGGAGCTGTTTTTT
CATQAGRVDAGELFF
>TRBV11-2|TRBJ2-7|TRBD1|many
TGTGCCAGCAGCTCGTCTCCGGGACAGACCTACGAGCAGTACTTC
CASSSSPGQTYEQYF
>TRBV29-1|TRBJ2-2|TRBD2|-
TGCAGCGTTGATAGACTAGCGGGAGAAGCCGACGGGGAGCTGTTTTTT
CSVDRLAGEADGELFF
>TRBV29-1|TRBJ2-7|-|-
TGCAGCGTTGGGGCAGGGATGGCCTACGAGCAGTACTTC
CSVGAGMAYEQYF
>TRBV23-1|TRBJ2-1|TRBD2|few
TGCGCCAGCAGTCAATCGTGGGAGGGGAGCGGGTTATTTTCCGTTAACAATGAGTTCTTC
CASSQSWEGSGLFSVNNEFF
>TRBV9|TRBJ1-2|-|-
TGTGCCAGCAGCTTAGTCGCAGGGGACTATGGCTACACCTTC
CASSLVAGDYGYTF
>TRBV5-2|TRBJ2-6|-|-
TGTGACAGCAAAAAGTATAGTACACAAAGTCGGGCCAACGTCCTGACTTTC
CDSKKYSTQSRANVLTF